These 24 T cell receptor beta chains share one sample of origin, sequenced in a study of shared clonotypes between healthy human individuals (dated by TCRdb to 2020 to 2022). The library came from the immunoSEQ multiplex PCR assay. This is the immuneACCESS table as TCRdb keeps it, with only in-frame sequences that have V and J called. A part of the clones is gone; compared with another copy, unresolved V genes explain less than half, and the rest is unexplained. In this sample the table shows roughly 1,100,000 clones, around 74% of which occur a single time. The leading ten clones occupy 1.4% of the sample. Material for sequencing was memory CD4+ T cells sorted from blood. Per the publication, the cell subset or site label means: CD45RA-negative fraction. The receptor source for this set is a man aged 18 to 35 in good health.

The V gene is TRBV30, the J gene TRBJ2-7; D perhaps matches TRBD1 (5 bases). The CDR3 runs to 14 residues. CDR1 and CDR2 (germline): GTSNPN, SVGIG (reference sequence). Trimming cost V 4 bases and J 0 bases, with 13 bases left between them. The CDR3 DNA reads as TGTGCCTGGACCGGCAGGACAAGCTCCTACGAGCAGTACTTC. Encoded protein: CAWTGRTSSYEQYF.

There are many counts of this clone. This CDR3 reads CASSFSNPGELFF. The CDR3 coding sequence is TGCGCCAGCAGCTTTTCCAACCCCGGGGAGCTGTTTTTT. This chain connects TRBV5-1 to TRBJ2-2; D is unclear. CDR3 length: 13 residues. The V end lost 2 bases, the J end lost 6 bases, and 8 bases lay between the germline ends. CDR1 is SGHRS, CDR2 YFSETQ, per germline.

The chain couples TRBV27 to TRBJ2-7; TRBD2 might be the D (5 bases). The CDR3 consists of 13 residues. Trimming took off 7 bases at V and 2 bases at J, with 12 bases between the two ends. Looked up from germline, CDR1 is MNHEY and CDR2 is SMNVEV (reference sequence). The CDR3 reads CASKFDGTYEQYF. The CDR3 region has the DNA TGTGCCAGCAAGTTCGACGGGACCTACGAGCAGTACTTC.

This rearrangement joins TRBV11-3 to TRBJ2-7, with D unclear. The CDR3 length is 14 residues. Per germline, CDR1 SGHNT and CDR2 YENEEA. V was shortened by 0 bases and J by 8 bases, with 14 bases between the two germline ends. This CDR3 reads CASSLDASAEKQYF. In DNA, the CDR3 is TGTGCCAGCAGCTTAGATGCCTCGGCGGAAAAGCAGTACTTC.

Concerning this clone: This sample also contains other DNA sequences that code for the same CDR3. The rearrangement uses TRBV11-2 and TRBJ1-1; no firm D call. The CDR3 has 14 residues. V was pared by 0 bases and J by 2 bases, with 7 bases between. CDR1 SGHAT and CDR2 FQNNGV come from the germline V gene. The CDR3 sequence is CASSLDRVNTEAFF. The CDR3 nucleotides read TGTGCCAGCAGCTTAGATAGGGTCAACACTGAAGCTTTCTTT.

The chain joins TRBV7-9 to TRBJ1-1; 7 bases align to TRBD1. The CDR3 sequence is 16 residues long. CDR1 and CDR2 from the germline V gene are SEHNR and FQNEAQ (reference sequence). V trimming: 2 bases; J trimming: 4 bases; junction bases outside the gene matches: 10. The CDR3 loop is CASSLLVTGLGTEAFF. In nucleotides, the CDR3 is TGTGCCAGCAGCTTACTCGTGACAGGGTTGGGCACTGAAGCTTTCTTT.

This clone was seen a handful of times. The genes are TRBV11-3 and TRBJ2-1; TRBD2 matches 15 bases. This CDR3 has 15 residues. Trimming cost V 5 bases and J 9 bases; bases outside gene matches: 5. Germline V gene sequence: CDR1 SGHNT, CDR2 YENEEA. CDR3 loop: CASSPGLAGGPEQFF. CDR3 sequence (DNA): TGTGCCAGCAGCCCCGGACTAGCGGGGGGGCCTGAGCAGTTCTTC.

In this sample, this clone turned up a few times. This chain uses TRBV4-1 with TRBJ1-6; TRBD1 matches 7 bases. Losses at the gene ends were 4 bases for V and 9 bases for J; bases not matched to a gene: 6. Germline CDR1 is MGHRA and CDR2 is YSYEKL. This CDR3 has 14 amino acids. The CDR3 DNA follows: TGCGCCAGCAGCCTAGGACAGGAAAGTTCACCCCTCCACTTT. It is translated as CASSLGQESSPLHF.

This clone occurred once. This sequence joins TRBV7-9 and TRBJ2-7; D possibly uses TRBD1 or TRBD2 (5 bases each). The CDR3 runs 13 residues. V was pared by 7 bases and J by 0 bases, with 10 bases between. Germline CDR1 SEHNR, CDR2 FQNEAQ (reference sequence). CDR3 sequence: CASIGDGSYEQYF. CDR3 DNA: TGTGCCAGCATCGGGGACGGCTCCTACGAGCAGTACTTC. The whole variable domain, filled in from reference TRBV7-9 and TRBJ2-7, reads DTGVSQNPRHKITKRGQNVTFRCDPISEHNRLYWYRQTLGQGPEFLTYFQNEAQLEKSRLLSDRFSAERPKGSFSTLEIQRTEQGDSAMYLCASIGDGSYEQYFGPGTRLTVT.

The chain employs TRBV10-2 and TRBJ1-2, with a weak D call TRBD1 (5 bases). CDR1 and CDR2 from the germline V gene are WSHSY and SAAADI. V was clipped by 10 bases and J by 7 bases, with 19 bases between them. The CDR3 runs 13 residues. This chain's CDR3 is CATIITGTSGYTF. The CDR3 bases are TGCGCCACCATCATAACCGGGACGAGTGGCTACACCTTC.

The table lists this clone with a count of one. This chain joins TRBV2 and TRBJ1-4, with TRBD1 matching over 8 bases. Germline assignment: CDR1 SNHLY and CDR2 FYNNEI. The CDR3 extends over 14 amino acids. The V segment lost 5 bases and the J segment 8 bases; nucleotides outside the gene matches: 7. CDR3 nucleotide sequence: TGTGCCAGCAGTAGCGGACAGGGCAAGGAAAAACTGTTTTTT. Encoded protein: CASSSGQGKEKLFF.

Ten or more counts support this clone. This chain links TRBV19 with TRBJ1-4; D unclear. The germline V and J ends were trimmed by 3 bases and 0 bases, with 17 bases remaining between them. The germline V gene encodes CDR1 LNHDA and CDR2 SQIVND (reference sequence). This CDR3 is built from 18 residues. CDR3 sequence: CASSMPLDKPPTNEKLFF. CDR3 bases: TGTGCCAGTAGTATGCCCCTCGACAAACCACCAACTAATGAAAAACTGTTTTTT. Together with reference TRBV19 and TRBJ1-4, the CDR3 gives the full variable domain: DGGITQSPKYLFRKEGQNVTLSCEQNLNHDAMYWYRQDPGQGLRLIYYSQIVNDFQKGDIAEGYSVSREKKESFPLTVTSAQKNPTAFYLCASSMPLDKPPTNEKLFFGSGTQLSVL.

Concerning this clone: This sample also contains other DNA sequences that code for the same CDR3. The chain recombines TRBV27 with TRBJ1-6; D gene ambiguous. Germline V gene data show CDR1 as MNHEY and CDR2 as SMNVEV (reference sequence). Trimming took 3 bases from V and 5 from J, leaving 2 bases between them. The CDR3 contains 12 residues. The CDR3, as DNA: TGTGCCAGCAGTTTGAATAATTCACCCCTCCACTTT. Its protein is CASSLNNSPLHF.

The V gene is TRBV6-6, the J gene TRBJ1-6; no clear D gene. The CDR3 sequence is 14 residues long. Trimming took off 6 bases at V and 10 bases at J, with 16 bases between the two ends. Germline-derived CDR1 and CDR2 are MNHNY and SVGAGI (reference sequence). CDR3 sequence reads: CASSNRLEGSPLHF. The CDR3 DNA is TGTGCCAGCAGCAACCGACTAGAAGGGTCACCCCTCCACTTT.

The V gene is TRBV23-1, the J gene TRBJ2-7; D gene ambiguous. TRBV23-1 carries the ORF label, with uncertain function. The V and J ends lost 1 base and 2 bases respectively, with 12 bases between them. CDR3 length equals 15 residues. The CDR3 loop is CASSQFKGLPYEQYF. As DNA, the CDR3 is TGCGCCAGCAGTCAATTCAAGGGCCTACCCTACGAGCAGTACTTC.

This clone was seen a handful of times. The rearrangement links TRBV7-2 to TRBJ2-2; TRBD2 aligns across 14 bases. This CDR3 contains 18 residues. Germline assignment: CDR1 SGHTA and CDR2 FQGNSA. Trimming cost V 5 bases and J 1 base; bases outside gene matches: 6. The DNA of the CDR3 is TGTGCCAGCAGCCTGCGGACTAGCGGGGGGTTGAACACCGGGGAGCTGTTTTTT. Translation: CASSLRTSGGLNTGELFF. Supplemented by reference TRBV7-2 and TRBJ2-2, the full variable domain reads GAGVSQSPSNKVTEKGKDVELRCDPISGHTALYWYRQSLGQGLEFLIYFQGNSAPDKSGLPSDRFSAERTGGSVSTLTIQRTQQEDSAVYLCASSLRTSGGLNTGELFFGEGSRLTVL.

This clone was seen ten or more times. Other DNA sequences in this specimen translate into the identical CDR3. The CDR3 DNA is TGCGCCAGCAGCTCTCAGGGATCTGGCTACACCTTC. Its translation is CASSSQGSGYTF. The chain joins TRBV5-1 to TRBJ1-2; TRBD1 is a possible D gene (5 bases). V was shortened by 3 bases and J by 7 bases, with 10 bases between the two germline ends. This CDR3 is 12 amino acids long. The germline V gene has CDR1 SGHRS and CDR2 YFSETQ.

The V gene is TRBV29-1, the J gene TRBJ2-5; tentative D call: TRBD1 (6 bases). This CDR3 spans 14 amino acids. The germline CDR1 and CDR2 sequences are SQVTM and ANQGSEA. Trimming left V 4 bases short and J 5 bases short, with 17 bases between. CDR3 amino acids: CSVGGHRATETQYF. The CDR3 DNA sequence: TGCAGCGTTGGTGGGCACAGGGCGACGGAGACCCAGTACTTC.

The V and J genes are TRBV30 and TRBJ1-5, with a possible D match to TRBD1 (6 bases). This CDR3 has 14 amino acids. V gave up 1 base and J gave up 0 bases, with 7 bases separating them. Germline CDR1 reads GTSNPN; CDR2 reads SVGIG (reference sequence). The CDR3 loop is CAWSGGHSNQPQHF. The CDR3 region has the DNA TGTGCCTGGAGTGGGGGGCATAGCAATCAGCCCCAGCATTTT.

The chain recombines TRBV4-3 with TRBJ2-5, with 10 bases lining up with TRBD2. The CDR3 runs 16 residues. The germline V gene encodes CDR1 LGHNA and CDR2 YSLEER. Losses at the gene ends were 4 bases for V and 7 bases for J; bases not matched to a gene: 12. In DNA, the CDR3 is TGCGCCAGCAGCCTTCGGCTAGCGGGAGAGTGGGTGACCCAGTACTTC. This sequence encodes CASSLRLAGEWVTQYF.

This clone was recorded only once. V is TRBV14 and J is TRBJ1-6; a weak D match, TRBD1 (5 bases). V shed 5 bases and J shed 0 bases, with 8 bases lying between them. The CDR3 contains 15 residues. CDR1 is SGHDN, CDR2 FVKESK, per germline. The CDR3 sequence: CASSSQGSYNSPLHF. In DNA, the CDR3 is TGTGCCAGCAGCTCTCAGGGCTCCTATAATTCACCCCTCCACTTT. The full variable domain, its missing parts supplied by reference TRBV14 and TRBJ1-6, is EAGVTQFPSHSVIEKGQTVTLRCDPISGHDNLYWYRRVMGKEIKFLLHFVKESKQDESGMPNNRFLAERTGGTYSTLKVQPAELEDSGVYFCASSSQGSYNSPLHFGNGTRLTVT.

Turning to this clone: Other DNA sequences from this sample encode an identical CDR3 as well. The V call is TRBV30, the J call TRBJ1-2; D uncertain. Trimming cost V 5 bases and J 4 bases, with 8 bases left between them. The germline V gene encodes CDR1 GTSNPN and CDR2 SVGIG (reference sequence). The length of the CDR3 is 11 residues. CDR3 amino acids: CAWGLGYGYTF. CDR3 nucleotide sequence: TGTGCCTGGGGACTGGGCTATGGCTACACCTTC.

The rearrangement links TRBV5-1 to TRBJ2-5; 11 positions match TRBD2. The V and J ends lost 7 bases and 2 bases, in that order; junction bases with no gene match: 4. Germline V gives CDR1 SGHRS, CDR2 YFSETQ. The CDR3 spans 14 residues. The CDR3, as DNA: TGCGCCAGCGGCGGGACTAGCGGACAAGAGACCCAGTACTTC. Translating it yields CASGGTSGQETQYF.

The V call is TRBV19, the J call TRBJ2-2, with 7 bases that match TRBD2. Germline V CDR1 and CDR2: LNHDA, SQIVND (reference sequence). The ends lost 10 bases at V and 4 bases at J; junction bases unmatched: 6. The CDR3 contains 13 residues. CDR3 nucleotides: TGTGCCACCCGGGGGAGGGCCACCGGGGAGCTGTTTTTT. It encodes CATRGRATGELFF.